Below, 12 T cell receptor beta chains from the same sample are listed, as sequenced in a study of CD8 T cells in Susac syndrome. Random hexamers primed reverse transcription of about 0.5 to 1 ug RNA. TCRdb independently ran MiXCR on the immunoSEQ multiplex PCR reads; one entry per CDR3 protein. This table holds some 180,000 distinct CDR3 sequences, about 95% found once. The sample taken for sequencing was CD4+ T cells from PBMCs. Receptors were obtained from a human donor in good health.

The gene calls are TRBV27 and TRBJ1-1; 8 positions agree with TRBD1. This CDR3 region has 14 residues. Trimming cost V 6 bases and J 0 bases; bases outside gene matches: 3. Germline-derived CDR1 and CDR2 are MNHEY and SMNVEV (reference sequence). Written as DNA, the CDR3 is TGTGCCAGCAGAGAACAGGGGGTGAACACTGAAGCTTTCTTT. Its translation: CASREQGVNTEAFF.

The J gene is TRBJ2-1, the V gene TRBV7-6; TRBD1 aligns across 7 bases. The CDR3 length is 18 residues. Germline-derived CDR1 and CDR2 are SGHVS and FNYEAQ. With 3 bases clipped from V and 0 bases from J, the junction kept 11 bases outside the gene matches. Here the CDR3 reads CASSFRSGTASSYNEQFF. Written as DNA, the CDR3 is TGTGCCAGCAGCTTTAGGTCTGGGACAGCTAGCTCCTACAATGAGCAGTTCTTC.

V usage is TRBV29-1 and J usage is TRBJ1-3; the D gene is possibly TRBD1 (5 bases). This CDR3 spans 13 amino acids. V was shortened by 8 bases and J by 4 bases, with 15 bases between the two germline ends. Germline V gene sequence: CDR1 SQVTM, CDR2 ANQGSEA. CDR3 loop: CSWTRDSGNTIYF. The CDR3 DNA follows: TGCAGCTGGACCCGGGACTCAGGAAACACCATATATTTT.

V gene TRBV20-1 combines with J gene TRBJ1-2; weak D call: TRBD1 (5 bases). Trimming left V 1 base short and J 6 bases short, with 12 bases between. CDR3 length: 13 amino acids. Germline values: CDR1 DFQATT, CDR2 SNEGSKA (reference sequence). The CDR3 region has the DNA TGCAGTGCTAGAGGCAGGGCGGAACATGGCTACACCTTC. It codes for CSARGRAEHGYTF.

V gene TRBV20-1 combines with J gene TRBJ2-3; 9 nucleotides match TRBD1. CDR3 length: 16 residues. With 4 bases clipped from V and 2 bases from J, the junction kept 10 bases outside the gene matches. CDR1 is DFQATT, CDR2 SNEGSKA, per germline (reference sequence). The CDR3 reads CSATAVGTGLTDTQYF. The CDR3 DNA reads as TGCAGTGCTACCGCGGTAGGGACAGGGCTCACAGATACGCAGTATTTT.

Only one count was recorded for this clonotype. The V gene is TRBV29-1, the J gene TRBJ2-7; perhaps TRBD1 as D (7 bases). Trimming stripped 0 bases from V and 6 bases from J, with 18 bases between. Germline values: CDR1 SQVTM, CDR2 ANQGSEA. This CDR3 is built from 15 residues. The CDR3 loop is CSVEDGQGEDSEQYF. The CDR3 DNA is TGCAGCGTTGAAGACGGGCAGGGGGAGGACAGCGAGCAGTACTTC.

DNA for the CDR3: TGTGCCTGGATAAAGACTAGCGGGAGGATCGGTGAGCAGTTCTTC. Its translation: CAWIKTSGRIGEQFF. V and J are TRBV30 and TRBJ2-1, with TRBD2 identical over 13 bases. The CDR3 is made up of 15 amino acids. After removal of 4 bases from V and 9 bases from J, the junction contained 9 bases not matched to a gene. Germline loops: CDR1 GTSNPN, CDR2 SVGIG (reference sequence).

This clonotype occurred a few times. The J gene is TRBJ2-7, the V gene TRBV24-1; D possibly corresponds to TRBD2 (5 bases). The CDR3 spans 13 residues. The V gene lost 3 bases and the J gene lost 3 bases, with 8 bases spanning the gap. Germline CDR1 reads KGHDR; CDR2 reads SFDVKD. The CDR3 sequence is CATSDPGFYEQYF. Written as DNA, the CDR3 is TGTGCCACCAGTGATCCGGGGTTCTACGAGCAGTACTTC.

The chain recombines TRBV30 with TRBJ1-2; perhaps TRBD1 as D (6 bases). The germline CDR1 and CDR2 sequences are GTSNPN and SVGIG (reference sequence). Trimming shortened V by 5 bases and J by 3 bases, and 16 bases separated the two germline ends. The CDR3 runs 14 residues. The CDR3 coding sequence is TGTGCCTGGGATCCGACAGGTTCTTACTATGGCTACACCTTC. Its protein is CAWDPTGSYYGYTF.

The genes are TRBV28 and TRBJ2-1; weak D call: TRBD2 (6 bases). CDR1 MDHEN and CDR2 SYDVKM come from the germline V gene. V was clipped by 7 bases and J by 3 bases, with 16 bases between them. The CDR3 length is 15 residues. The CDR3 loop reads CASTLPGLGYNEQFF. The CDR3 bases are TGTGCCAGCACCCTTCCGGGACTCGGCTACAATGAGCAGTTCTTC.

The chain combines TRBV29-1 with TRBJ2-2; D is unresolved. The V and J ends lost 4 bases and 8 bases respectively, with 14 bases between them. CDR1 and CDR2 (germline): SQVTM, ANQGSEA. This CDR3 region has 13 residues. The CDR3 is CSVVPSGRGELFF. The CDR3 region has the DNA TGCAGCGTTGTTCCTTCGGGTAGGGGGGAGCTGTTTTTT.

This chain links TRBV29-1 with TRBJ2-3; D possibly uses TRBD1 or TRBD2 (7 bases each). Germline values: CDR1 SQVTM, CDR2 ANQGSEA. Trimming removed 5 bases at V and 5 bases at J, with 14 bases between. This CDR3 contains 13 residues. CDR3 sequence reads: CSVWAGGGDTQYF. DNA for the CDR3: TGCAGCGTTTGGGCAGGGGGGGGAGATACGCAGTATTTT.